The T cell receptor (beta chain) under discussion was sequenced for a study of Graves' ophthalmopathy and Graves' hyperthyroidism. Trimming pared 1 base from V and 2 bases from J, leaving 15 bases between. Per the germline V gene, CDR1 is SQVTM and CDR2 is ANQGSEA. The CDR3 has 15 residues. Aged 18 to 65, hyperthyroidism patients had new diagnoses of under 2 months' duration. Investigators amplified TCR beta CDR3 regions from RNA transcripts. HTBI primers were employed in first-round RT-PCR, then a second-round multiplex PCR followed. One entry per CDR3 protein results from TCRdb running MiXCR on the multiplex PCR reads. The table shows 900,000 to 1,200,000 distinct CDR3 sequences, with roughly two fifths occurring only once. This clonotype was counted ten times or more.

Sequenced: peripheral blood or thyroid tissue (not recorded which). This TCR was recovered from an adult man with Graves' hyperthyroidism. The chain employs TRBV29-1 and TRBJ2-7, with unresolved D. The CDR3 DNA sequence: TGCAGCGTTGAAGGCAGGTCAGAGCTCACCTACGAGCAGTACTTC. Translation: CSVEGRSELTYEQYF.